This is a list of T cell receptor beta chains from one sample in a study of cytomegalovirus exposure and HLA in healthy donors. Sequencing was performed with immunoSEQ multiplex PCR; in TCRdb, only in-frame clones are kept and a portion is missing. This sample yields about 120,000 clones, of which roughly 90% are seen a single time; over 6% belongs to the top ten. The specimen was PBMCs. These receptors were collected from a woman aged 18-30 years in good health and CMV-seropositive. The CDR3 runs from the conserved cysteine through the conserved F or W. The order of the fields is J gene, V gene, CDR3 protein.

J gene: TRBJ2-7
V gene: TRBV28
CDR3 protein: CASSPRTSGSYEQYF

J gene: TRBJ2-2
V gene: TRBV7-9
CDR3 protein: CASSFGREGKTGELFF

J gene: TRBJ2-1
V gene: TRBV7-9
CDR3 protein: CASSLASGLVHEQFF

J gene: TRBJ1-6
V gene: TRBV2
CDR3 protein: CASSGGQNPPLHF

J gene: TRBJ1-6
V gene: TRBV6-5
CDR3 protein: CASSPDRGNSPLHF

J gene: TRBJ1-1
V gene: TRBV30
CDR3 protein: CAWSAFGNTEAFF

J gene: TRBJ2-2
V gene: TRBV5-4
CDR3 protein: CASSTGLVLDTGELFF

J gene: TRBJ1-5
V gene: TRBV5-6
CDR3 protein: CASSLTTGTGGQPQHF

J gene: TRBJ2-7
V gene: TRBV7-9
CDR3 protein: CASSLAVGGKSEQYF

J gene: TRBJ1-1
V gene: TRBV9
CDR3 protein: CASSSGQGVTEAFF

J gene: TRBJ1-2
V gene: TRBV12-5
CDR3 protein: CASGLVQLGDYGYTF

J gene: TRBJ1-2
V gene: TRBV18
CDR3 protein: CASSPIGRQGANYGYTF

J gene: TRBJ2-1
V gene: TRBV19
CDR3 protein: CASSRTSGVSRNEQFF

J gene: TRBJ2-2
V gene: TRBV7-9
CDR3 protein: CASSLGGDTGELFF

J gene: TRBJ2-7
V gene: TRBV5-6
CDR3 protein: CASSFGRTGEQYF

J gene: TRBJ2-1
V gene: TRBV25-1
CDR3 protein: CASSEAGSYNEQFF

J gene: TRBJ2-7
V gene: TRBV4-3
CDR3 protein: CASSQESSPNYEQYF

J gene: TRBJ2-2
V gene: TRBV25-1
CDR3 protein: CASSEAGINTGELFF

J gene: TRBJ1-1
V gene: TRBV7-3
CDR3 protein: CASSDYLGTNTEAFF

J gene: TRBJ2-5
V gene: TRBV7-5
CDR3 protein: CARSLAAQWETQYF

J gene: TRBJ2-1
V gene: TRBV7-9
CDR3 protein: CASSHGASYNEQFF

J gene: TRBJ2-7
V gene: TRBV27
CDR3 protein: CASSLSFAGAHEQYF

J gene: TRBJ1-1
V gene: TRBV6-5
CDR3 protein: CASSYGSTEAFF

J gene: TRBJ2-2
V gene: TRBV7-9
CDR3 protein: CASSLDGRSTGELFF

J gene: TRBJ2-1
V gene: TRBV5-6
CDR3 protein: CASSWTGGRPNEQFF

J gene: TRBJ2-1
V gene: TRBV9
CDR3 protein: CASSVGSGGSYNEQFF

J gene: TRBJ1-4
V gene: TRBV5-1
CDR3 protein: CASSLDLSDSPSARKLFF

J gene: TRBJ2-5
V gene: TRBV18
CDR3 protein: CASSLRRSGQETQYF

J gene: TRBJ1-1
V gene: TRBV18
CDR3 protein: CASSPSTGGNTEAFF

J gene: TRBJ1-5
V gene: TRBV6-5
CDR3 protein: CASRDRGPVGSQHF

J gene: TRBJ2-1
V gene: TRBV11-2
CDR3 protein: CASSIDRDWQFF

J gene: TRBJ1-4
V gene: TRBV30
CDR3 protein: CAWSLILSTGGSRGTNEKLFF

J gene: TRBJ1-1
V gene: TRBV19
CDR3 protein: CASSIQFVGQKNTEAFF

J gene: TRBJ2-3
V gene: TRBV6-1
CDR3 protein: CASSGWAGGTDTQYF

J gene: TRBJ2-7
V gene: TRBV30
CDR3 protein: CAWSAGTGAYEQYF

J gene: TRBJ2-1
V gene: TRBV4-2
CDR3 protein: CASSQEGTSVSYNEQFF

J gene: TRBJ2-3
V gene: TRBV27
CDR3 protein: CASSLSVPALHTDTQYF

J gene: TRBJ1-1
V gene: TRBV11-1
CDR3 protein: CASSLATVTEAFF

J gene: TRBJ2-7
V gene: TRBV28
CDR3 protein: CASSLTSTGDYEQYF

J gene: TRBJ1-5
V gene: TRBV30
CDR3 protein: CAWRQGVDQPQHF

J gene: TRBJ1-1
V gene: TRBV6-5
CDR3 protein: CASRLDSSMNTEAFF

J gene: TRBJ2-1
V gene: TRBV7-3
CDR3 protein: CASSLTAGLADNEQFF

J gene: TRBJ1-2
V gene: TRBV19
CDR3 protein: CASTTPGGPNYGYTF

J gene: TRBJ2-5
V gene: TRBV5-1
CDR3 protein: CASSLAQQETQYF

J gene: TRBJ1-2
V gene: TRBV29-1
CDR3 protein: CSVERGQGRNYGYTF

J gene: TRBJ2-2
V gene: TRBV15
CDR3 protein: CATRGTGVTGELFF

J gene: TRBJ2-7
V gene: TRBV27
CDR3 protein: CASSLSWQRLSYEQYF

J gene: TRBJ2-5
V gene: TRBV7-8
CDR3 protein: CASSLRASRVLQETQYF

J gene: TRBJ1-2
V gene: TRBV28
CDR3 protein: CASSSDYGYTF

J gene: TRBJ1-6
V gene: TRBV2
CDR3 protein: CVSSDRGSNNSPLHF

J gene: TRBJ2-7
V gene: TRBV27
CDR3 protein: CASSLFSGSSYEQYF

J gene: TRBJ2-3
V gene: TRBV4-2
CDR3 protein: CASSQEEGADTQYF

J gene: TRBJ1-1
V gene: TRBV18
CDR3 protein: CASSPGGGVVTEAFF

J gene: TRBJ1-2
V gene: TRBV5-8
CDR3 protein: CASKIRDKYGYTF

J gene: TRBJ2-7
V gene: TRBV20-1
CDR3 protein: CSARGGAEQYF

J gene: TRBJ2-7
V gene: TRBV12-5
CDR3 protein: CASGPGTGTYEQYF